This TCR beta chain was identified during a study of cytomegalovirus exposure and HLA in healthy donors. 13 Jbeta primers and 60 Vbeta primers were used for the PCR. Assay: immunoSEQ multiplex PCR; the TCRdb copy retains only in-frame clones and omits some. Among more than 85,000 clones listed, nearly 80% were seen once. The germline gives CDR1 MNHNS, CDR2 SASEGT. The CDR3 spans 18 residues. V dropped 0 bases and J dropped 7; count of bases not matched to a gene: 14. This TCR was recovered from a woman in her 30s in good health and CMV-seronegative. Sequenced: PBMCs. The V gene is TRBV6-1, the J gene TRBJ2-1, with 8 bases identical to TRBD2. The chain's CDR3 is CASSEALQVAGGGNEQFF. CDR3 nucleotides: TGTGCCAGCAGTGAAGCGCTTCAGGTGGCGGGAGGAGGGAATGAGCAGTTCTTC.